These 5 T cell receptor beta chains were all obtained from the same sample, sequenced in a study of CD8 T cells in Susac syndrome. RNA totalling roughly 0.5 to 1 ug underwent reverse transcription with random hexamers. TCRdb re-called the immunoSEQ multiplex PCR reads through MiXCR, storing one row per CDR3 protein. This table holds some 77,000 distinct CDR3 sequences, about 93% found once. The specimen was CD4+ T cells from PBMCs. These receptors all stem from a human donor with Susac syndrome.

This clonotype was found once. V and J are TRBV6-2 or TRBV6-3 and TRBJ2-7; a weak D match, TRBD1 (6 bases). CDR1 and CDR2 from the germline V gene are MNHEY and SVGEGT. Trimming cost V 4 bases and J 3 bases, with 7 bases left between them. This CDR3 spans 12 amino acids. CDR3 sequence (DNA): TGTGCCAGCAGTTGGACAGACTACGAGCAGTACTTC. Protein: CASSWTDYEQYF.

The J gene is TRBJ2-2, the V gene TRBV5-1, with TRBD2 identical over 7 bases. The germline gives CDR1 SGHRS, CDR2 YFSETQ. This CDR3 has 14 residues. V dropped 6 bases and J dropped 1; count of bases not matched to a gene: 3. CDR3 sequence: CASTGTMNTGELFF. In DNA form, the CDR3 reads TGCGCCAGCACCGGGACTATGAACACCGGGGAGCTGTTTTTT.

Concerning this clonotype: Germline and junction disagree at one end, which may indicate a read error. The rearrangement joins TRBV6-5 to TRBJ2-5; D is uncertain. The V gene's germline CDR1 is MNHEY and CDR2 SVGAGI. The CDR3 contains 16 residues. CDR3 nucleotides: TGTGCCAGCAGTTACGGTACAGTTTATGGGAAAGAGGCCCAGTACTTC. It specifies CASSYGTVYGKEAQYF.

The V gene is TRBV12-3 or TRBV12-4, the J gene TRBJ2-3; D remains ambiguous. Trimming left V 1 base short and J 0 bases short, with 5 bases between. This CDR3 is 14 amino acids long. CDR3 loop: CASSLERSTDTQYF. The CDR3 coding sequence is TGTGCCAGCAGTTTAGAGCGTAGCACAGATACGCAGTATTTT.

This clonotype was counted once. CDR3 nucleotide sequence: TGTGCCAGCAGCCGGGGGTTAAATACGCAGTATTTT. The encoded protein is CASSRGLNTQYF. This chain connects TRBV3-1 to TRBJ2-3, with D possibly being TRBD1 or TRBD2 (5 bases each). The length of the CDR3 is 12 residues. Trimming removed 4 bases from V and 7 bases from J, with 9 bases in between. CDR1 LGHDT and CDR2 YNNKEL come from the germline V gene (reference sequence).